One sample yielded the 27 T cell receptor beta chains listed below, sequenced in a study of T cell responses to AZD1222 COVID-19 vaccine. The data were produced by immunoSEQ multiplex PCR, yet TCRdb's version contains in-frame clones alone and is incomplete. The top ten clones hold 17% of a sample with some 99,000 clones, approximately 90% of them seen once. The sample was peripheral blood, taken on day 0 of AZD1222 vaccination. Every receptor here comes from an adult in good health.

V usage is TRBV6-2 or TRBV6-3 and J usage is TRBJ2-7; D is unclear. The CDR3 loop spans 15 amino acids. CDR1 and CDR2 (germline): MNHEY, SVGEGT. Trimming stripped 0 bases from V and 3 bases from J, with 12 bases between. CDR3 sequence: CASSYSKTLDYEQYF. The CDR3 bases are TGTGCCAGCAGTTACTCGAAAACCTTGGACTACGAGCAGTACTTC.

V and J are TRBV30 and TRBJ1-4; a weak D match, TRBD1 (5 bases). The germline V gene has CDR1 GTSNPN and CDR2 SVGIG (reference sequence). V lost 0 bases and J lost 2, with 7 bases in between. CDR3 length: 14 amino acids. The CDR3 loop reads CAWSVGATNEKLFF. DNA of the CDR3: TGTGCCTGGAGTGTCGGGGCGACTAATGAAAAACTGTTTTTT. The whole variable domain, remainder taken from reference TRBV30 and TRBJ1-4, is SQTIHQWPATLVQPVGSPLSLECTVEGTSNPNLYWYRQAAGRGLQLLFYSVGIGQISSEVPQNLSASRPQDRQFILSSKKLLLSDSGFYLCAWSVGATNEKLFFGSGTQLSVL.

The V gene is TRBV19, the J gene TRBJ1-6, with D hard to call. Germline CDR1 LNHDA, CDR2 SQIVND (reference sequence). V was shortened by 1 base and J by 7 bases, with 8 bases between the two germline ends. This CDR3 spans 14 amino acids. The CDR3 region is CASSIVRRNSPLHF. In nucleotides, the CDR3 is TGTGCCAGTAGTATAGTTCGCAGGAATTCACCCCTCCACTTT. Complete variable domain (other parts from reference TRBV19 and TRBJ1-6): DGGITQSPKYLFRKEGQNVTLSCEQNLNHDAMYWYRQDPGQGLRLIYYSQIVNDFQKGDIAEGYSVSREKKESFPLTVTSAQKNPTAFYLCASSIVRRNSPLHFGNGTRLTVT.

The chain joins TRBV2 to TRBJ1-5; possible D gene TRBD1, 5 bases. CDR1 SNHLY and CDR2 FYNNEI come from the germline V gene. This CDR3 contains 14 residues. Trimming took 8 bases from V and 0 from J, leaving 11 bases between them. CDR3 sequence reads: CASRADISNQPQHF. In DNA, the CDR3 is TGTGCCAGCCGGGCGGACATTAGCAATCAGCCCCAGCATTTT. Together with reference TRBV2 and TRBJ1-5, the CDR3 gives the full variable domain: EPEVTQTPSHQVTQMGQEVILRCVPISNHLYFYWYRQILGQKVEFLVSFYNNEISEKSEIFDDQFSVERPDGSNFTLKIRSTKLEDSAMYFCASRADISNQPQHFGDGTRLSIL.

The chain joins TRBV18 to TRBJ2-7; D is possibly TRBD1 (5 bases). Trimming shortened V by 1 base and J by 2 bases, and 12 bases separated the two germline ends. This CDR3 is built from 15 residues. Germline V gene sequence: CDR1 KGHSH, CDR2 LQKENI. The CDR3 is CASSPQGSLTYEQYF. The CDR3 DNA reads as TGTGCCAGCTCACCACAGGGGTCACTGACCTACGAGCAGTACTTC.

J is TRBJ2-7 and V is TRBV7-2, with D perhaps TRBD1 or TRBD2 (5 bases each). With 2 bases removed from V and 0 bases from J, the gap between germline ends came to 11 bases. The V gene's germline CDR1 is SGHTA and CDR2 FQGNSA. The CDR3 is 15 amino acids. CDR3 protein: CASSLRAGSSYEQYF. In DNA, the CDR3 is TGTGCCAGCAGCTTACGGGCAGGGAGCTCCTACGAGCAGTACTTC.

V is TRBV5-1 and J is TRBJ1-1; the D gene is possibly TRBD1 (6 bases). CDR3 length: 14 amino acids. V lost 2 bases and J lost 4, with 12 bases in between. Looked up from germline, CDR1 is SGHRS and CDR2 is YFSETQ. CDR3 region: CASSLGGLITEAFF. For the CDR3, the DNA is TGCGCCAGCAGCTTAGGGGGGCTGATCACTGAAGCTTTCTTT.

CDR3 nucleotides: TGCAGTGCTAGTAGCGGCGGGAGTGAGTACCAAGAGACCCAGTACTTC. Protein product: CSASSGGSEYQETQYF. This chain connects TRBV20-1 to TRBJ2-5; 7 nucleotides align to TRBD2. Germline V gene data show CDR1 as DFQATT and CDR2 as SNEGSKA (reference sequence). The CDR3 consists of 16 residues. J lost 0 bases, V lost 3 bases, and 10 bases had no gene match.

The chain links TRBV7-9 to TRBJ2-5; 7 bases are a match to TRBD1. V shed 2 bases, J shed 7 bases, and the junction held 7 bases outside the gene matches. The CDR3 length is 14 residues. CDR1 and CDR2 from the germline V gene are SEHNR and FQNEAQ (reference sequence). CDR3: CASSLTQGLGTQYF. CDR3 nucleotides: TGTGCCAGCAGCTTAACACAGGGGTTGGGGACCCAGTACTTC.

This rearrangement joins TRBV6-5 to TRBJ1-2; D gene uncertain. CDR1 and CDR2 (germline): MNHEY, SVGAGI. Between the trimmed V and J ends, which lost 5 bases and 3 bases, there was a span of 7 bases. The CDR3 consists of 12 residues. The CDR3 sequence is CASSQDDYGYTF. The CDR3 DNA reads as TGTGCCAGCAGTCAGGACGACTATGGCTACACCTTC.

The V and J genes are TRBV24-1 and TRBJ2-3, with D perhaps matching TRBD1 (6 bases). The CDR3 contains 16 residues. Deletions cut 5 bases from V and 6 bases from J, with 20 bases between. Germline assignment: CDR1 KGHDR and CDR2 SFDVKD. CDR3 in amino acids: CATSVGRGGLWDTQYF. CDR3 bases: TGTGCCACCAGTGTAGGCAGGGGTGGGTTATGGGATACGCAGTATTTT.

The gene calls are TRBV5-1 and TRBJ1-6; possibly TRBD1 for D (5 bases). The CDR3 covers 13 residues. CDR1 and CDR2 from the germline V gene are SGHRS and YFSETQ. V lost 7 bases and J 5 bases, leaving 10 bases between the germline ends. Here the CDR3 reads CASGAGDNSPLHF. DNA of the CDR3: TGCGCCAGCGGGGCAGGCGATAATTCACCCCTCCACTTT.

The chain has TRBV9 and TRBJ1-2, with 12 nucleotides matching TRBD1. Germline trimming cut 4 bases from V and 4 bases from J; bases unmatched to any gene: 5. The CDR3 is 15 amino acids. The V gene's germline CDR1 is SGDLS and CDR2 YYNGEE. CDR3 DNA sequence: TGTGCCAGCAGCTTAGGGACAGGGGGCACCTATGGCTACACCTTC. Its protein product is CASSLGTGGTYGYTF.

The V and J genes are TRBV6-5 and TRBJ1-2; TRBD1 matches at 9 bases. V gave up 7 bases and J gave up 6 bases; unmatched junction bases: 12. CDR1 and CDR2 from the germline V gene are MNHEY and SVGAGI. The CDR3 spans 15 residues. CDR3 protein: CASTPGTGRFNGYTF. Written as DNA, the CDR3 is TGTGCCAGCACCCCCGGGACAGGGAGATTCAATGGCTACACCTTC.

This chain links TRBV29-1 with TRBJ2-3; D uncertain. V dropped 4 bases and J dropped 0 bases, with 8 bases sitting between them. The CDR3 runs 13 residues. CDR1 is SQVTM, CDR2 ANQGSEA, per germline. CDR3 nucleotide sequence: TGCAGCGTTGCATTAACTAGCACAGATACGCAGTATTTT. Its protein is CSVALTSTDTQYF.

This clone is a singleton in its sample. This chain links TRBV3-1 (or the pseudogene TRBV3-2) with TRBJ2-5; 8 bases fit TRBD1. With V trimmed by 4 bases and J by 5 bases, 9 bases remained unmatched. From germline, CDR1 is LGHDT and CDR2 YNNKEL (reference sequence). The CDR3 sequence is 15 residues long. The CDR3 protein is CASSPRTGQGETQYF. The CDR3 DNA follows: TGTGCCAGCAGCCCAAGGACAGGGCAGGGCGAGACCCAGTACTTC.

The chain uses TRBV5-5 and TRBJ2-7; D gene unclear. With 4 bases removed from V and 0 bases from J, the gap between germline ends came to 8 bases. CDR3 length equals 13 residues. Looked up from germline, CDR1 is SGHKS and CDR2 is YYEKEE (reference sequence). The DNA for the CDR3 is TGTGCCAGCAGCACCGACATCTCCTACGAGCAGTACTTC. It yields the protein CASSTDISYEQYF.

The V gene is TRBV15, the J gene TRBJ2-7; 7 bases line up with TRBD2. The germline CDR1 and CDR2 sequences are LNHNV and YYDKDF (reference sequence). The CDR3 loop spans 15 amino acids. The V and J ends lost 0 bases and 3 bases, in that order; junction bases with no gene match: 5. For the CDR3, the DNA is TGTGCCACCAGCAGAGAGGGAGGGGTCGGCTACGAGCAGTACTTC. Encoded protein: CATSREGGVGYEQYF. The entire variable domain, with the rest obtained from reference TRBV15 and TRBJ2-7, is as follows: DAMVIQNPRYQVTQFGKPVTLSCSQTLNHNVMYWYQQKSSQAPKLLFHYYDKDFNNEADTPDNFQSRRPNTSFCFLDIRSPGLGDTAMYLCATSREGGVGYEQYFGPGTRLTVT.

This clone came up a few times. The genes are TRBV3-1 (or the pseudogene TRBV3-2) and TRBJ2-7, with 8 nucleotides matching TRBD2. Germline lookup yields CDR1 LGHDT and CDR2 YNNKEL (reference sequence). The length of the CDR3 is 14 residues. The V and J ends lost 6 bases and 7 bases, in that order; junction bases with no gene match: 11. The CDR3 DNA reads as TGTGCCAGCAGACCCAGCCGGGGGGGCGGAGAGCAGTACGTC. Translation gives CASRPSRGGGEQYV.

The V and J genes are TRBV30 and TRBJ1-2; no firm D call. The CDR3 sequence is 14 residues long. The germline CDR1 and CDR2 sequences are GTSNPN and SVGIG (reference sequence). V lost 0 bases and J lost 5, with 13 bases in between. Written as DNA, the CDR3 is TGTGCCTGGAGTGTGCAGGTTTGGGAATATGGCTACACCTTC. Translated, it gives CAWSVQVWEYGYTF.

The CDR3 is CASSPGDRGGQETQYF. For the CDR3, the DNA is TGTGCCAGCTCACCAGGGGACAGGGGAGGTCAAGAGACCCAGTACTTC. This chain uses TRBV18 with TRBJ2-5; 10 bases match TRBD1. V dropped 2 bases and J dropped 2; count of bases not matched to a gene: 5. The CDR3 runs to 16 residues. Germline CDR1 reads KGHSH; CDR2 reads LQKENI.

The chain recombines TRBV3-1 (or the pseudogene TRBV3-2) with TRBJ1-5; no definite D call. Germline V gene sequence: CDR1 LGHDT, CDR2 YNNKEL (reference sequence). The CDR3 extends over 14 amino acids. The ends were cut back, 3 bases at V and 6 bases at J, with 12 bases in the middle. The CDR3 DNA follows: TGTGCCAGCAGCCAGGGAGGGATCGGTCAGCCCCAGCATTTT. This gives the protein CASSQGGIGQPQHF.

The gene calls are TRBV27 and TRBJ1-1, with D unclear. The CDR3 consists of 15 residues. CDR1 is MNHEY, CDR2 SMNVEV, per germline (reference sequence). V was pared by 5 bases and J by 3 bases, with 16 bases between. The CDR3, as DNA: TGTGCCAGCAGTCTCCAGGCCAGTCCTGACACTGAAGCTTTCTTT. Residues: CASSLQASPDTEAFF.

CDR3 sequence: CSVEYRYAGELFF. CDR3 DNA: TGCAGCGTTGAATATCGCTACGCCGGGGAGCTGTTTTTT. The chain employs TRBV29-1 and TRBJ2-2, with D uncertain. The CDR3 runs 13 residues. V was trimmed by 2 bases and J by 6 bases, leaving 10 bases between them. Per the germline V gene, CDR1 is SQVTM and CDR2 is ANQGSEA.

This rearrangement joins TRBV6-5 to TRBJ1-5, with D tentatively TRBD1 (6 bases). This CDR3 has 12 amino acids. Trimming took 6 bases from V and 5 from J, leaving 8 bases between them. Germline V gives CDR1 MNHEY, CDR2 SVGAGI. The CDR3 reads CASSQGYQPQHF. The DNA for the CDR3 is TGTGCCAGCAGCCAGGGGTATCAGCCCCAGCATTTT.

This chain links TRBV20-1 with TRBJ2-1; either TRBD1 or TRBD2 may fit D (5 bases each). Germline CDR1 is DFQATT and CDR2 is SNEGSKA (reference sequence). V lost 3 bases and J lost 2, with 17 bases in between. CDR3 length: 16 residues. The CDR3 loop reads CSASIPGRRTYNEQFF. Here the CDR3 DNA reads TGCAGTGCTAGTATACCGGGACGCCGGACCTACAATGAGCAGTTCTTC.

The chain links TRBV9 to TRBJ2-7, with D possibly matching TRBD1 (5 bases). V lost 0 bases and J 3 bases, leaving 13 bases between the germline ends. This CDR3 spans 15 amino acids. CDR1 SGDLS and CDR2 YYNGEE come from the germline V gene. In nucleotides, the CDR3 is TGTGCCAGCAGCGTAGGGTCGGCCAGGGACTACGAGCAGTACTTC. This encodes CASSVGSARDYEQYF.